A single sample is the source of the 25 T cell receptor beta chains below, sequenced in a study of T cells in Graves' hyperthyroidism and ophthalmopathy. RNA transcripts were the template for amplifying TCR beta CDR3 regions. With the HTBI primer set, the TCR CDR3 went through a first round of RT-PCR. TCRdb reprocessed the multiplex PCR reads with MiXCR, giving one entry per CDR3 protein. Altogether around 290,000 distinct CDR3 sequences are present, more than 10% being singletons, with the ten largest covering more than 7.5%. Sequenced input: blood. These receptors all stem from a woman aged 25 to 39 with Graves' hyperthyroidism that later progressed to Graves' ophthalmopathy.

This sequence joins TRBV9 and TRBJ2-3, with TRBD1 matching over 10 bases. Germline assignment: CDR1 SGDLS and CDR2 YYNGEE. V was pared by 2 bases and J by 6 bases, with 3 bases of the junction left unmatched. This CDR3 has 14 residues. The CDR3 DNA sequence: TGTGCCAGCAGCGTTGGGACAGGGGTGGATACGCAGTATTTT. It is translated as CASSVGTGVDTQYF.

This clonotype was picked up many times. The chain joins TRBV11-2 to TRBJ2-7; the match to TRBD1 covers 9 bases. Per the germline V gene, CDR1 is SGHAT and CDR2 is FQNNGV. Trimming removed 4 bases from V and 4 bases from J; junction bases left unmatched: 5. CDR3 size: 14 residues. DNA of the CDR3: TGTGCCAGCAGCTCCGGGACAGGGATTTACGAGCAGTACTTC. Translating gives CASSSGTGIYEQYF.

This clonotype appeared a few times. J is TRBJ2-7 and V is TRBV6-5; 13 nucleotides line up with TRBD2. Germline V gives CDR1 MNHEY, CDR2 SVGAGI. This CDR3 has 15 residues. V shed 4 bases and J 4 bases; nucleotides not matched to a gene: 4. CDR3 loop: CASSSPGLAGYEQYF. CDR3 nucleotide sequence: TGTGCCAGCAGTTCACCGGGACTAGCGGGGTACGAGCAGTACTTC.

Concerning this clonotype: Being one base from a much bigger clone, this may be a read error. The chain links TRBV7-6 to TRBJ2-1; D uncertain. In germline, CDR1 is SGHVS, CDR2 FNYEAQ. CDR3 length: 17 amino acids. CDR3: CASSLAPRGDSYDEQFF. DNA of the CDR3: TGTGCCAGCAGCTTAGCGCCTCGCGGTGACTCCTACGATGAGCAGTTCTTC.

This CDR3 is CASSYIPEDEQYF. CDR3 nucleotide sequence: TGTGCCAGTAGCTATATTCCGGAGGACGAGCAGTACTTC. The chain has TRBV19 and TRBJ2-7, with D possibly TRBD2 on 5 matching bases. V was trimmed by 6 bases and J by 5 bases, leaving 14 bases between them. The germline V gene encodes CDR1 LNHDA and CDR2 SQIVND (reference sequence). The CDR3 is 13 residues long.

Worth noting for this clonotype: This sequence may be a read error, since a much larger clone differs from it by one base. The rearrangement links TRBV28 to TRBJ1-5; D remains unclear. CDR1 is MDHEN, CDR2 SYDVKM, per germline. The CDR3 totals 15 residues. Trimming left V 5 bases short and J 9 bases short, with 20 bases between. The CDR3 coding sequence is TGTGCCAGCAGTAGAAGGGTAGATACCGATCGGCCCCAGCATTTT. It yields the protein CASSRRVDTDRPQHF. The variable domain in full, completed from reference TRBV28 and TRBJ1-5, reads DVKVTQSSRYLVKRTGEKVFLECVQDMDHENMFWYRQDPGLGLRLIYFSYDVKMKEKGDIPEGYSVSREKKERFSLILESASTNQTSMYLCASSRRVDTDRPQHFGDGTRLSIL.

This clonotype was detected a few times. The gene calls are TRBV6-1 and TRBJ2-5; 8 nucleotides match TRBD2. Trimming took 4 bases from V and 4 from J; bases not matched to a gene: 14. Germline V gene lookup returns CDR1 MNHNS and CDR2 SASEGT. This CDR3 contains 17 residues. The CDR3 loop is CASSAWEGLGNGETQYF. The CDR3 DNA sequence: TGTGCCAGCAGTGCCTGGGAGGGACTAGGTAATGGAGAGACCCAGTACTTC.

This clonotype was observed at least ten times. This rearrangement joins TRBV19 to TRBJ1-5; D not certain. Germline V gives CDR1 LNHDA, CDR2 SQIVND (reference sequence). V lost 6 bases, J lost 0 bases, and 9 bases lay in between. The CDR3 is made up of 14 amino acids. CDR3 in amino acids: CASSRGYSNQPQHF. In DNA form, the CDR3 reads TGTGCCAGTAGCCGGGGTTATAGCAATCAGCCCCAGCATTTT.

This clonotype was seen repeatedly, ten times or more. The rearrangement joins TRBV19 to TRBJ2-3; 14 bases line up with TRBD2. The V segment lost 6 bases and the J segment 6 bases; nucleotides outside the gene matches: 8. Germline CDR1 and CDR2: LNHDA and SQIVND (reference sequence). The CDR3 is 16 amino acids. CDR3: CASRRLGLAGGDTQYF. The CDR3 nucleotides are TGTGCCAGTAGACGCCTCGGACTAGCGGGAGGTGATACGCAGTATTTT.

This clonotype has at least ten counts. V and J are TRBV20-1 and TRBJ1-1; D is perhaps TRBD1 (5 bases). The CDR3 runs to 11 residues. CDR1 and CDR2 (germline): DFQATT, SNEGSKA (reference sequence). The V end lost 7 bases, the J end lost 4 bases, and 10 bases lay between the germline ends. The CDR3 nucleotides are TGCAGTGGGGTGAGGGGCACTGAAGCTTTCTTT. It encodes CSGVRGTEAFF.

This clonotype appeared many times. V usage is TRBV4-3 and J usage is TRBJ2-1; 10 positions match TRBD2. Trimming took 3 bases from V and 2 from J; bases not matched to a gene: 4. Germline CDR1 is LGHNA and CDR2 is YSLEER. This CDR3 has 16 residues. CDR3: CASSQGGTSAYNEQFF. In nucleotides, the CDR3 is TGCGCCAGCAGCCAGGGTGGGACTAGCGCCTACAATGAGCAGTTCTTC.

This clonotype has only a few counts. The CDR3 ends on some other residue instead of the conserved phenylalanine or tryptophan, so this is likely a read error. V and J are TRBV18 and TRBJ2-7; unclear D gene. The CDR3 is 13 amino acids. Trimming removed 0 bases at V and 2 bases at J, with 5 bases between. Germline V gene data show CDR1 as KGHSH and CDR2 as LQKENI. The CDR3: CASSPPDAYEQYL. The CDR3 nucleotides are TGTGCCAGCTCACCACCGGACGCCTACGAGCAGTACCTC.

This clonotype occurred many times. This chain connects TRBV12-3 or TRBV12-4 to TRBJ1-5, with TRBD1 as a possible D gene (5 bases). V lost 4 bases, J lost 7 bases, and 8 bases lay in between. The CDR3 sequence is 12 residues long. The CDR3 DNA reads TGTGCCAGCAGTTCTTGGGACCAGCCCCAGCATTTT. This encodes CASSSWDQPQHF.

The CDR3 region is CASSRRPSTEAFF. In DNA, the CDR3 is TGTGCCAGCAGTCGTAGGCCTAGCACTGAAGCTTTCTTT. The chain links TRBV28 to TRBJ1-1; D call uncertain. Trimming removed 5 bases at V and 4 bases at J, with 11 bases between. The CDR3 loop spans 13 amino acids. The germline gives CDR1 MDHEN, CDR2 SYDVKM.

Note on this clonotype: This clone may be a read error of a much larger clone one base away. The J gene is TRBJ2-7, the V gene TRBV3-1, with D possibly TRBD2 on 5 matching bases. The germline gives CDR1 LGHDT, CDR2 YNNKEL (reference sequence). The CDR3 runs to 14 residues. The CDR3 sequence is CATSQTAGSYEQYF. As DNA, the CDR3 is TGTGCCACCAGCCAGACTGCGGGCTCCTACGAGCAGTACTTC.

V gene TRBV5-8 combines with J gene TRBJ1-4, with D perhaps TRBD1 (6 bases). Germline V lookup: CDR1 SGHTS, CDR2 YDEGEE. Trimming took off 5 bases at V and 8 bases at J, with 22 bases between the two ends. The CDR3 totals 16 residues. CDR3 coding DNA: TGTGCCAGCAGACCCTCCAGGGGCAGGGATAGGGAAAAACTGTTTTTT. It yields the protein CASRPSRGRDREKLFF.

This clonotype was found many times. The chain employs TRBV7-2 and TRBJ2-5, with a possible D match to TRBD2 (6 bases). The CDR3 runs to 13 residues. V was shortened by 6 bases and J by 4 bases, with 12 bases between the two germline ends. Germline loops: CDR1 SGHTA, CDR2 FQGNSA. CDR3 amino acids: CASSGGSGETQYF. The CDR3 coding sequence is TGTGCCAGCAGTGGAGGGTCAGGAGAGACCCAGTACTTC.

Only a few counts were recorded for this clonotype. Being one base from a much bigger clone, this may be a read error. The chain carries TRBV20-1 and TRBJ1-1; D may be TRBD1 (6 bases). The CDR3 length is 15 residues. The germline CDR1 and CDR2 sequences are DFQATT and SNEGSKA (reference sequence). CDR3 in amino acids: CSARDIRGRDTGAFF. CDR3 DNA: TGCAGTGCTAGAGATATCCGGGGGCGAGACACTGGAGCTTTCTTT.

This clonotype showed up many times. This rearrangement joins TRBV6-2 or TRBV6-3 to TRBJ2-1; 9 positions match TRBD2. The CDR3 extends over 14 amino acids. After removal of 6 bases from V and 7 bases from J, the junction contained 7 bases not matched to a gene. Germline V gives CDR1 MNHEY, CDR2 SVGEGT. CDR3 region: CASRRLAEFNEQFF. The CDR3 bases are TGTGCCAGCAGACGACTAGCGGAGTTTAATGAGCAGTTCTTC.

The sample holds many counts of this clonotype. V usage is TRBV6-5 and J usage is TRBJ2-4; no clear D gene. This CDR3 comprises 17 residues. Trimming removed 1 base at V and 6 bases at J, with 19 bases between. CDR1 is MNHEY and CDR2 is SVGAGI in the germline V gene. This CDR3 reads CASSYFPTEKGGNIQYF. The CDR3 region has the DNA TGTGCCAGCAGTTACTTTCCGACCGAGAAAGGCGGAAACATTCAGTACTTC.

The sample holds many counts of this clonotype. This chain joins TRBV6-1 and TRBJ2-7; D possibly corresponds to TRBD1 (6 bases). Trimming removed 4 bases from V and 2 bases from J, with 12 bases in between. The CDR3 is made up of 14 amino acids. The germline V gene encodes CDR1 MNHNS and CDR2 SASEGT. The CDR3 here is CASSGRDIPYEQYF. Written as DNA, the CDR3 is TGTGCCAGCAGTGGCCGGGACATCCCCTACGAGCAGTACTTC.

V is TRBV19 and J is TRBJ2-1, with D hard to call. Per germline, CDR1 LNHDA and CDR2 SQIVND (reference sequence). This CDR3 spans 13 amino acids. Trimming left V 0 bases short and J 10 bases short, with 10 bases between. CDR3 region: CASSIEPFGEQFF. CDR3 DNA: TGTGCCAGTAGTATAGAACCCTTTGGGGAGCAGTTCTTC.

This clonotype was seen many times. The chain uses TRBV4-2 and TRBJ2-7; no firm D call. CDR1 and CDR2 (germline): LGHNA, YNFKEQ. V lost 2 bases, J lost 3 bases, and 11 bases lay in between. This CDR3 region has 14 residues. The DNA for the CDR3 is TGTGCCAGCAGCCAATACGAGATCGACTACGAGCAGTACTTC. It codes for CASSQYEIDYEQYF.

This clonotype was seen many times. The chain has TRBV6-2 or TRBV6-3 and TRBJ2-1; a weak D match, TRBD1 (6 bases). Trimming stripped 1 base from V and 9 bases from J, with 16 bases between. The CDR3 contains 15 residues. Germline values: CDR1 MNHEY, CDR2 SVGEGT. The CDR3 region has the DNA TGTGCCAGCAGTTACTTTTCAGGGGTGTCGGGTGAGCAGTTCTTC. Translating it yields CASSYFSGVSGEQFF.

This clonotype was seen ten or more times. The chain couples TRBV5-4 to TRBJ1-2; 7 bases line up with TRBD1. Germline lookup yields CDR1 SGHNT and CDR2 YYREEE (reference sequence). V lost 2 bases to trimming and J lost 2 bases; unmatched junction nucleotides: 6. The CDR3 has 15 amino acids. The CDR3 protein is CASSFQGGGNYGYTF. CDR3 DNA: TGTGCCAGCAGCTTTCAGGGAGGGGGCAACTATGGCTACACCTTC.